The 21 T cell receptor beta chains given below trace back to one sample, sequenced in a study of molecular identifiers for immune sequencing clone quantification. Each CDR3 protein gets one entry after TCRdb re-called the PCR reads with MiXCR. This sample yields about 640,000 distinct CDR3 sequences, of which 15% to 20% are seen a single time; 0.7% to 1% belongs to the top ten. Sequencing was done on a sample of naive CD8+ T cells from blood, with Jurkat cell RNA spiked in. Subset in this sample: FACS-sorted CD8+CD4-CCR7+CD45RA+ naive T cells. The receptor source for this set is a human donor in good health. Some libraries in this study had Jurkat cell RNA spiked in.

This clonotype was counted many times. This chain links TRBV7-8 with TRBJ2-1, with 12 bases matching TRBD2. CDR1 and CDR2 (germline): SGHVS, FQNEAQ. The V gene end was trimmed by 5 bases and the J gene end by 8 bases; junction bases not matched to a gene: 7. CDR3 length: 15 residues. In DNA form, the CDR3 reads TGTGCCAGCAGCCCCTCTAGCGGGGGGGCCGATGAGCAGTTCTTC. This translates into CASSPSSGGADEQFF.

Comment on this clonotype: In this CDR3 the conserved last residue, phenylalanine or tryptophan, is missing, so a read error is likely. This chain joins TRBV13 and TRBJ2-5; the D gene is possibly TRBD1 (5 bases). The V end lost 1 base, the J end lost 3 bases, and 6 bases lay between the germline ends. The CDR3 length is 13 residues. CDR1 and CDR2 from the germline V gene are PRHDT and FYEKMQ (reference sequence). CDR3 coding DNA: TGTGCCAGCAGCTTAGTAGGGGAAGAGACCCAGTACTCC. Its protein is CASSLVGEETQYS.

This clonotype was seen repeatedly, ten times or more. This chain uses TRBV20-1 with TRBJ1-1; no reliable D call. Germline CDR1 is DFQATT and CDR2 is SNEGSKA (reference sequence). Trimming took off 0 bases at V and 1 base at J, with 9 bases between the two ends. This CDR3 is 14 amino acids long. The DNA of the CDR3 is TGCAGTGCTAGAGATCACGGCAGGAACACTGAAGCTTTCTTT. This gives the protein CSARDHGRNTEAFF.

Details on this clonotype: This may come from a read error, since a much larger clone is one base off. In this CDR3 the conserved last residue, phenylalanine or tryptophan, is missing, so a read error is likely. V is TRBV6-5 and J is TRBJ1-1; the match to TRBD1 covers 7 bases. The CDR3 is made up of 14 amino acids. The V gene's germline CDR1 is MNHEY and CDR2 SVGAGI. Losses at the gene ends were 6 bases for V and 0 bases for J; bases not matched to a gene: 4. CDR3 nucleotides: TGTGCCAGCAGCTGGGGACAGTTGAACACTGAAGCTTTCCTT. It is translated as CASSWGQLNTEAFL.

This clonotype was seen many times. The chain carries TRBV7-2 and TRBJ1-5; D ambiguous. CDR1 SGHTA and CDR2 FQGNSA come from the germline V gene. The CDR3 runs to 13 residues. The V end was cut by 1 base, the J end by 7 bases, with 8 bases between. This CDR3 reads CASSLEKRQPQHF. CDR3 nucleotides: TGTGCCAGCAGCTTAGAGAAGAGGCAGCCCCAGCATTTT.

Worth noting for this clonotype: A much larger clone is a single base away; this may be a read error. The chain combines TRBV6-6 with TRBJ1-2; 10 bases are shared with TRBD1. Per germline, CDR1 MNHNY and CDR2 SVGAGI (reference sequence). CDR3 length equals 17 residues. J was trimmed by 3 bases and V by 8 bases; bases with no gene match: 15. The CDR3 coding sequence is TGTGCCAGCGGCTCACCGGGACAGGGGATTTTTTACTATGGCTACACCTTC. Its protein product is CASGSPGQGIFYYGYTF.

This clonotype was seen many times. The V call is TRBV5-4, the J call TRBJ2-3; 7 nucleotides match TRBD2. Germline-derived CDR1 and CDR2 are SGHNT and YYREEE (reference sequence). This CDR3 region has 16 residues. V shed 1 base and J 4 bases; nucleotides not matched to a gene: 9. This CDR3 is CASSLTSEGISDTQYF. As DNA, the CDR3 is TGTGCCAGCAGCTTGACTAGCGAGGGGATTTCAGATACGCAGTATTTT. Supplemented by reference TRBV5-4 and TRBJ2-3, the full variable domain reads ETGVTQSPTHLIKTRGQQVTLRCSSQSGHNTVSWYQQALGQGPQFIFQYYREEENGRGNFPPRFSGLQFPNYSSELNVNALELDDSALYLCASSLTSEGISDTQYFGPGTRLTVL.

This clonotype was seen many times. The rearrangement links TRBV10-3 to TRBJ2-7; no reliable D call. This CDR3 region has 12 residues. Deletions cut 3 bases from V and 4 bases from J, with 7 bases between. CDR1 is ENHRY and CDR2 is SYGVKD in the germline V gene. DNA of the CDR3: TGTGCCATCAGTGATTCTCTTTACGAGCAGTACTTC. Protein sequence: CAISDSLYEQYF.

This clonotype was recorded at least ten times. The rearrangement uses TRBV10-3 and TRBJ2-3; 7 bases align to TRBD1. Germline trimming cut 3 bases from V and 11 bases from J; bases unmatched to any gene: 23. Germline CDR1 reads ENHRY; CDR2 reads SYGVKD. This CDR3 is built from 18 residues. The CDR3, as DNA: TGTGCCATCAGTGAACCGGGACAGTCAACGGTGGGATCCGGGGAGCAGTATTTT. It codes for CAISEPGQSTVGSGEQYF.

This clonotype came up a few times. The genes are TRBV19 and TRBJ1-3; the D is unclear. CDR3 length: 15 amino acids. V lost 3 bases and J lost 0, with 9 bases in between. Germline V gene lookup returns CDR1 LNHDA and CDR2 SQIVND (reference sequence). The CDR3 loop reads CASSIAASSGNTIYF. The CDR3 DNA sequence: TGTGCCAGTAGTATCGCAGCTTCCTCTGGAAACACCATATATTTT.

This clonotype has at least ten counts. DNA of the CDR3: TGTGCCAGCACCTCAAAGGACCGTAAGCAGGACGAGCAGTACTTC. It is translated as CASTSKDRKQDEQYF. The chain carries TRBV7-8 and TRBJ2-7; D gene ambiguous. The ends were cut back, 7 bases at V and 5 bases at J, with 21 bases in the middle. The germline V gene encodes CDR1 SGHVS and CDR2 FQNEAQ. CDR3 length: 15 residues.

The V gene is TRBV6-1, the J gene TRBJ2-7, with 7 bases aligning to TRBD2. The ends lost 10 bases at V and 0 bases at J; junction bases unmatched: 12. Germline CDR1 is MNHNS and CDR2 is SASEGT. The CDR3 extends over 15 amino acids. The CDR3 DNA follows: TGTGCCACCAAAAAACGGGGGGTGCTCTCCTACGAGCAGTACTTC. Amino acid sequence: CATKKRGVLSYEQYF.

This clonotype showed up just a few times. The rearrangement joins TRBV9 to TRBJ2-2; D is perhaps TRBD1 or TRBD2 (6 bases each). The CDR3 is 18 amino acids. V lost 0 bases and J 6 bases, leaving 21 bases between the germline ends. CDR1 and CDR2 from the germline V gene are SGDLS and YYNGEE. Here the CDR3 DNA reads TGTGCCAGCAGCGTAGTTGGGTTGAGGGGGGCGCAGGCCGGGGAGCTGTTTTTT. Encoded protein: CASSVVGLRGAQAGELFF.

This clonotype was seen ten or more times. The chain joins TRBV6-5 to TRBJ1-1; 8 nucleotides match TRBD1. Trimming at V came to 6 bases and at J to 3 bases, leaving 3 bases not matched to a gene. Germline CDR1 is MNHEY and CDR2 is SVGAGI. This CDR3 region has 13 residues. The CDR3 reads CASRDRVDTEAFF. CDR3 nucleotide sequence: TGTGCCAGCAGGGACAGGGTTGACACTGAAGCTTTCTTT.

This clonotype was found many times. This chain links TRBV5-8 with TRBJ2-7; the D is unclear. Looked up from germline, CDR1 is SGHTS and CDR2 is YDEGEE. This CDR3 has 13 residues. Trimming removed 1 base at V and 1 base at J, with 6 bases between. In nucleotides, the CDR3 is TGTGCCAGCAGCTTGTACGGGTCCTACGAGCAGTACTTC. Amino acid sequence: CASSLYGSYEQYF.

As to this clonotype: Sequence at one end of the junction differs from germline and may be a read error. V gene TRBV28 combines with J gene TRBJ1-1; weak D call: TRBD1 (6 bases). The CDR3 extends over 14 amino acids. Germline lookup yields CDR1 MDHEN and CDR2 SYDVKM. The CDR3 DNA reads TGTACCAGCAGTTTCAGGGGAATGAACACTGAAGCTTTCTTT. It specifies CTSSFRGMNTEAFF.

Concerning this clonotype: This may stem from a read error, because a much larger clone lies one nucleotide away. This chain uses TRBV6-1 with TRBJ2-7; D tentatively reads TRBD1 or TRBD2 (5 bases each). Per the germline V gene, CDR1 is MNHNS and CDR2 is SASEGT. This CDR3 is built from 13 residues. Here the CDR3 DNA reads TGTGCCAGCAGTGAACAGGGAGACTACGGGCAGTACTTC. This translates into CASSEQGDYGQYF.

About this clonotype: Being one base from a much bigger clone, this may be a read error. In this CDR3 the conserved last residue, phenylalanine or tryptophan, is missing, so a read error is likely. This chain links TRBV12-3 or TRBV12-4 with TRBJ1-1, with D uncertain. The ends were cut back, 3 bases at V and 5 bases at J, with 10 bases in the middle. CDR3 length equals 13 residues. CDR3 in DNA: TGTGCCAGCAGTTTGTTTGTAAGGACTGAAGCTTTCCTT. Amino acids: CASSLFVRTEAFL.

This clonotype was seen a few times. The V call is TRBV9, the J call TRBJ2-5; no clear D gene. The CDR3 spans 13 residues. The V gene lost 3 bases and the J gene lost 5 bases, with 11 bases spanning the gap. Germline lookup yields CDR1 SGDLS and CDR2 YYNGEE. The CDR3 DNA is TGTGCCAGCAGCGCGACGATCGGGGAGACCCAGTACTTC. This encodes CASSATIGETQYF.

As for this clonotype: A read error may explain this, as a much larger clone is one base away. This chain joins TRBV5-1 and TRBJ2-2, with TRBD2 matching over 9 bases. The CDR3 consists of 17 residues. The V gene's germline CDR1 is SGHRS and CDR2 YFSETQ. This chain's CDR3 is CASSLPTSGANTGELLF. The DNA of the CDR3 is TGCGCCAGCAGCTTGCCGACTAGCGGTGCGAACACCGGGGAGCTGCTTTTT.

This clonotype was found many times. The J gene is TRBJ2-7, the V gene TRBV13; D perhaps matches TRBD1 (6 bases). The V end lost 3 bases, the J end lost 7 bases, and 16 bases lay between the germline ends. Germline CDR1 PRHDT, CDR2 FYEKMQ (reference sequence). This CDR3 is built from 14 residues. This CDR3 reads CASSLGQGLREQYF. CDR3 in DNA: TGTGCCAGCAGCTTGGGGCAGGGGTTGAGGGAGCAGTACTTC. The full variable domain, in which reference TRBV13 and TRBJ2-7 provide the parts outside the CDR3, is AAGVIQSPRHLIKEKRETATLKCYPIPRHDTVYWYQQGPGQDPQFLISFYEKMQSDKGSIPDRFSAQQFSDYHSELNMSSLELGDSALYFCASSLGQGLREQYFGPGTRLTVT.